The 12 T cell receptor beta chains reported below all come from one sample, sequenced in a study of CD8+ T cells in alopecia areata. Regarding treatment: oral pan-JAK inhibitor, 5-10 mg twice daily. Extracted RNA was reverse transcribed into cDNA, the sequencing template. The method was immunoSEQ multiplex PCR; TCRdb's version includes in-frame clones alone and lacks a portion of them. The sample lists approximately 280,000 clones; 58% were seen once. Sample: CD4+ T cells sorted from blood, taken at week 24, from a patient treated with tofacitinib. Receptor source: a human donor with alopecia areata.

J is TRBJ1-2 and V is TRBV29-1, with D hard to call. Germline CDR1 is SQVTM and CDR2 is ANQGSEA. V lost 4 bases and J lost 8, with 14 bases in between. This CDR3 contains 12 residues. This chain's CDR3 is CSVVSAKGGYTF. The CDR3 nucleotides are TGCAGCGTTGTGTCAGCCAAAGGAGGCTACACCTTC.

The table lists this clone with a few counts. V is TRBV19 and J is TRBJ2-2, with 7 nucleotides matching TRBD1. The CDR3 has 16 amino acids. From germline, CDR1 is LNHDA and CDR2 SQIVND (reference sequence). With 6 bases clipped from V and 0 bases from J, the junction kept 7 bases outside the gene matches. The DNA of the CDR3 is TGTGCCAGTAGGTTACAGGGGATCCCGAACACCGGGGAGCTGTTTTTT. Translating gives CASRLQGIPNTGELFF.

The rearrangement joins TRBV5-6 to TRBJ2-3; the match to TRBD1 covers 7 bases. Germline V gene lookup returns CDR1 SGHDT and CDR2 YYEEEE. The CDR3 is 15 residues long. J lost 3 bases, V lost 3 bases, and 7 bases had no gene match. CDR3 nucleotide sequence: TGTGCCAGCAGCTGGGACAGCCTGGGGACAGATACGCAGTATTTT. Translation: CASSWDSLGTDTQYF.

The chain joins TRBV6-5 to TRBJ2-3; the match to TRBD1 covers 8 bases. Germline lookup yields CDR1 MNHEY and CDR2 SVGAGI. J gave up 0 bases and V 4 bases, and 6 bases lay outside the gene matches. This CDR3 has 16 amino acids. CDR3 region: CASSFLDRASTDTQYF. Here the CDR3 DNA reads TGTGCCAGCAGTTTCCTGGACAGGGCGAGCACAGATACGCAGTATTTT.

This clone was seen a few times. The chain combines TRBV27 with TRBJ1-2, with a weak D call TRBD1 (5 bases). The CDR3 length is 12 residues. Germline-derived CDR1 and CDR2 are MNHEY and SMNVEV (reference sequence). Trimming shortened V by 6 bases and J by 8 bases, and 13 bases separated the two germline ends. Written as DNA, the CDR3 is TGTGCCAGCAGGAGGGACTCCGGGGGCTACACCTTC. As protein: CASRRDSGGYTF.

This rearrangement joins TRBV2 to TRBJ2-5, with 8 bases lining up with TRBD2. With 4 bases clipped from V and 1 base from J, the junction kept 5 bases outside the gene matches. CDR1 and CDR2 (germline): SNHLY, FYNNEI. The length of the CDR3 is 15 residues. CDR3 loop: CASSGKSGGQETQYF. In DNA, the CDR3 is TGTGCCAGCAGTGGAAAGAGCGGGGGCCAAGAGACCCAGTACTTC. Together with reference TRBV2 and TRBJ2-5, the CDR3 gives the full variable domain: EPEVTQTPSHQVTQMGQEVILRCVPISNHLYFYWYRQILGQKVEFLVSFYNNEISEKSEIFDDQFSVERPDGSNFTLKIRSTKLEDSAMYFCASSGKSGGQETQYFGPGTRLLVL.

The V and J genes are TRBV6-5 and TRBJ2-1, with unresolved D. CDR1 and CDR2 from the germline V gene are MNHEY and SVGAGI. The germline V and J ends were trimmed by 0 bases and 5 bases, with 8 bases remaining between them. The CDR3 extends over 14 amino acids. The CDR3 DNA reads TGTGCCAGCAGTTACTCGAACCGGGACAATGAGCAGTTCTTC. This codes for CASSYSNRDNEQFF.

The CDR3 sequence is CASSLGQGSGSPLHF. The CDR3 DNA reads as TGTGCCAGCAGCTTGGGGCAGGGGAGCGGATCACCCCTCCACTTT. The chain recombines TRBV5-6 with TRBJ1-6, with D tentatively TRBD1 (6 bases). V lost 0 bases and J 10 bases, leaving 14 bases between the germline ends. The CDR3 is 15 residues long. CDR1 and CDR2 (germline): SGHDT, YYEEEE.

The chain joins TRBV7-2 to TRBJ2-7; 7 bases agree with TRBD1. This CDR3 region has 15 residues. Germline V gene data show CDR1 as SGHTA and CDR2 as FQGNSA. Unmatched junction bases numbered 2, after V lost 0 bases and J lost 0 bases. For the CDR3, the DNA is TGTGCCAGCAGCTTAGCCGGGACAGTCTCCTACGAGCAGTACTTC. It is translated as CASSLAGTVSYEQYF.

V is TRBV4-3 and J is TRBJ2-3; 14 nucleotides match TRBD2. The CDR3 consists of 18 residues. Germline V gene sequence: CDR1 LGHNA, CDR2 YSLEER. The trim removed 0 bases at V and 7 bases at J, leaving 9 bases unmatched. The CDR3 DNA reads as TGCGCCAGCAGCCAAGACATCGCGGGACTAGCGGGGGTGTATACGCAGTATTTT. It codes for CASSQDIAGLAGVYTQYF.

Remarks on this clone: Different DNA sequences within this sample yield the same CDR3. The rearrangement uses TRBV30 and TRBJ2-5; D gene uncertain. CDR3 length: 12 amino acids. Germline-derived CDR1 and CDR2 are GTSNPN and SVGIG (reference sequence). Trimming took 0 bases from V and 4 from J, leaving 6 bases between them. The DNA of the CDR3 is TGTGCCTGGAGTGTCCAGCGAGAGACCCAGTACTTC. The encoded protein is CAWSVQRETQYF.

The table lists this clone with a few counts. V is TRBV7-2 and J is TRBJ1-2; unclear D gene. Trimming shortened V by 5 bases and J by 0 bases, and 13 bases separated the two germline ends. CDR1 and CDR2 (germline): SGHTA, FQGNSA. There are 15 residues in the CDR3. For the CDR3, the DNA is TGTGCCAGCAGCGGAGGACCGCCAGCTAACTATGGCTACACCTTC. Its protein product is CASSGGPPANYGYTF.